This passage covers 19 T cell receptor beta chains from one sample sequenced in a study of T cell repertoires in cytomegalovirus infection. TCRdb analysed the reads with MiXCR anew, one entry per CDR3 protein. The sample lists roughly 570,000 distinct CDR3 sequences, almost 40% occurring once. No cognate antigen is known for these TCRs. The sequencing used cultured PBMCs, collected from culture after CMV antigen stimulation. The receptors derive from a human donor in good health (CMV status not recorded). Some clones in this sample may be carry-over from other donors' samples.

The CDR3 loop reads CASSQDPIPRGGYTF. Here the CDR3 DNA reads TGTGCCAGCAGCCAAGATCCGATCCCGAGAGGCGGCTACACCTTC. This chain links TRBV14 with TRBJ1-2; D call uncertain. Germline-derived CDR1 and CDR2 are SGHDN and FVKESK. The CDR3 is 15 residues long. Trimming took off 0 bases at V and 8 bases at J, with 16 bases between the two ends.

The chain couples TRBV6-6 to TRBJ1-4; TRBD1 aligns across 9 bases. The V gene's germline CDR1 is MNHNY and CDR2 SVGAGI (reference sequence). The length of the CDR3 is 18 residues. With V trimmed by 6 bases and J by 7 bases, 18 bases remained unmatched. As DNA, the CDR3 is TGTGCCAGCAGCGGGGGGGGGACAGGGTTTCTTCTTAGTGAAAAACTGTTTTTT. Translating it yields CASSGGGTGFLLSEKLFF.

The V and J genes are TRBV12-3 or TRBV12-4 and TRBJ2-2; D is possibly TRBD2 (7 bases). V was shortened by 7 bases and J by 5 bases, with 20 bases between the two germline ends. This CDR3 comprises 16 residues. CDR3 in DNA: TGTGCCAGCACCGACGATGTGAGGGGGGGTACCGGGGAGCTGTTTTTT. This translates into CASTDDVRGGTGELFF.

On this clonotype itself: Since a much larger clone is just one base distant, this may be a read error. The chain carries TRBV7-2 and TRBJ2-1, with D perhaps TRBD1 or TRBD2 (7 bases each). The CDR3 spans 16 residues. The V end was cut by 5 bases, the J end by 8 bases, with 22 bases between. Germline assignment: CDR1 SGHTA and CDR2 FQGNSA. CDR3 protein: CASSRGLGGGGDEQFF. The CDR3 bases are TGTGCCAGCAGCAGGGGGCTAGGGGGGGGGGGCGATGAGCAGTTCTTC. Combining the CDR3 with reference TRBV7-2 and TRBJ2-1 gives the whole variable domain GAGVSQSPSNKVTEKGKDVELRCDPISGHTALYWYRQSLGQGLEFLIYFQGNSAPDKSGLPSDRFSAERTGGSVSTLTIQRTQQEDSAVYLCASSRGLGGGGDEQFFGPGTRLTVL.

This clonotype was detected only a few times. The chain is built from TRBV7-6 and TRBJ1-4; the match to TRBD1 covers 8 bases. Looked up from germline, CDR1 is SGHVS and CDR2 is FNYEAQ. The CDR3 is 18 amino acids. Trimming at V came to 5 bases and at J to 6 bases, leaving 17 bases not matched to a gene. The DNA for the CDR3 is TGTGCCAGCAGCCGGACAGGGCCCGGCCAACCCAAGCATGAAAAACTGTTTTTT. Amino acid sequence: CASSRTGPGQPKHEKLFF.

Note on this clonotype: One end of the junction is discordant with germline, which a read error may explain. The V gene is TRBV5-3, the J gene TRBJ1-1; 7 positions agree with TRBD1. TRBV5-3 has ORF status, its function being uncertain. CDR3 size: 13 residues. This CDR3 reads CASSLGTADRAFF. The DNA of the CDR3 is TGTGCCAGCAGCTTGGGGACAGCTGACCGAGCTTTCTTT.

This clonotype was found many times. The rearrangement joins TRBV7-8 to TRBJ1-4; the D gene is possibly TRBD1 (5 bases). Germline V gives CDR1 SGHVS, CDR2 FQNEAQ. Trimming left V 1 base short and J 2 bases short, with 8 bases between. The CDR3 sequence is 15 residues long. The DNA of the CDR3 is TGTGCCAGCAGCTTAGTCGGGGGTACTAATGAAAAACTGTTTTTT. This codes for CASSLVGGTNEKLFF.

This clonotype has only a few counts. Here the CDR3 reads CATKSPPSYEQYF. The CDR3 DNA reads as TGTGCCACCAAGTCTCCACCTTCCTACGAGCAGTACTTC. This rearrangement joins TRBV24-1 to TRBJ2-7; D unresolved. Trimming pared 8 bases from V and 1 base from J, leaving 11 bases between. Germline values: CDR1 KGHDR, CDR2 SFDVKD. The CDR3 has 13 amino acids.

This chain uses TRBV7-9 with TRBJ1-1; D unresolved. Per germline, CDR1 SEHNR and CDR2 FQNEAQ (reference sequence). V dropped 5 bases and J dropped 1 base, with 17 bases sitting between them. The length of the CDR3 is 16 residues. The CDR3 DNA reads TGTGCCAGCAGCACTACGCAGAATGGGTGGAACACTGAAGCTTTCTTT. It translates to CASSTTQNGWNTEAFF.

The chain links TRBV24-1 to TRBJ1-2; D uncertain. V dropped 9 bases and J dropped 6 bases, with 13 bases sitting between them. The CDR3 sequence is 12 residues long. Germline V lookup: CDR1 KGHDR, CDR2 SFDVKD. The CDR3 coding sequence is TGTGCCACCCACGTCGGGTCCCATGGCTACACCTTC. It encodes CATHVGSHGYTF.

The chain is built from TRBV4-1 and TRBJ2-1; 9 nucleotides line up with TRBD2. Germline V gives CDR1 MGHRA, CDR2 YSYEKL. CDR3 size: 16 residues. The V gene end was trimmed by 3 bases and the J gene end by 9 bases; junction bases not matched to a gene: 12. For the CDR3, the DNA is TGCGCCAGCAGCCATTCCCCGGGACTAGCTTCGGGTGAGCAGTTCTTC. Residues: CASSHSPGLASGEQFF.

CDR3 nucleotide sequence: TGTGCCAGTACGATGGGGGCAGGGCAGCCCCAGCATTTT. This gives the protein CASTMGAGQPQHF. This chain connects TRBV19 to TRBJ1-5; possibly TRBD1 for D (6 bases). Germline CDR1 and CDR2: LNHDA and SQIVND (reference sequence). V lost 7 bases and J 7 bases, leaving 14 bases between the germline ends. The CDR3 length is 13 residues.

This clonotype turned up a few times. The chain recombines TRBV7-2 with TRBJ2-5; D might be TRBD2 (5 bases). Per the germline V gene, CDR1 is SGHTA and CDR2 is FQGNSA. Trimming stripped 5 bases from V and 5 bases from J, with 15 bases between. CDR3 length: 14 residues. CDR3 bases: TGTGCCAGCAGCCCCCGTTCGGGGTCCGAGACCCAGTACTTC. As protein: CASSPRSGSETQYF. The variable domain in full, with the rest retrieved from reference TRBV7-2 and TRBJ2-5, is GAGVSQSPSNKVTEKGKDVELRCDPISGHTALYWYRQSLGQGLEFLIYFQGNSAPDKSGLPSDRFSAERTGGSVSTLTIQRTQQEDSAVYLCASSPRSGSETQYFGPGTRLLVL.

The V gene is TRBV14, the J gene TRBJ2-1; TRBD2 matches 9 bases. The CDR3 contains 14 residues. Germline V gives CDR1 SGHDN, CDR2 FVKESK. V was clipped by 4 bases and J by 8 bases; unmatched bases: 6. CDR3 nucleotide sequence: TGTGCCAGCAGCCCAGCGGGGGGTATCTATGAGCAGTTCTTC. Its translation is CASSPAGGIYEQFF.

The CDR3 DNA is TGTGCCAGCAGAACTCAGGACAGGAAGGCTGGAAACACCATATATTTT. Translation gives CASRTQDRKAGNTIYF. This chain uses TRBV12-3 or TRBV12-4 with TRBJ1-3, with TRBD1 matching 7 bases. J was trimmed by 2 bases and V by 6 bases; bases with no gene match: 10. The length of the CDR3 is 16 residues.

The chain is built from TRBV7-6 and TRBJ2-7; 10 nucleotides line up with TRBD1. The germline V gene has CDR1 SGHVS and CDR2 FNYEAQ. V was clipped by 7 bases and J by 6 bases; unmatched bases: 9. The CDR3 is 14 amino acids. The CDR3: CASTRDRGYGEQYF. The CDR3 DNA is TGTGCCAGCACCAGGGACAGGGGATACGGCGAGCAGTACTTC.

This clonotype was seen repeatedly, ten times or more. The chain combines TRBV7-6 with TRBJ2-2; D is unresolved. Trimming left V 1 base short and J 5 bases short, with 5 bases between. Germline loops: CDR1 SGHVS, CDR2 FNYEAQ. This CDR3 has 13 residues. The CDR3 DNA reads as TGTGCCAGCAGCTTAGGGGGAACCGGGGAGCTGTTTTTT. This sequence encodes CASSLGGTGELFF.

V and J are TRBV19 and TRBJ2-1, with 12 bases matching TRBD2. The CDR3 has 14 residues. Per the germline V gene, CDR1 is LNHDA and CDR2 is SQIVND (reference sequence). V shed 7 bases and J 8 bases; nucleotides not matched to a gene: 6. The CDR3: CASTRLAGVYEQFF. CDR3 in DNA: TGTGCCAGTACCCGACTAGCGGGAGTCTATGAGCAGTTCTTC.

This chain connects TRBV19 to TRBJ2-7, with a possible D match to TRBD2 (6 bases). The CDR3 runs 15 residues. Trimming pared 1 base from V and 0 bases from J, leaving 10 bases between. Germline loops: CDR1 LNHDA, CDR2 SQIVND (reference sequence). CDR3 coding DNA: TGTGCCAGTAGTATAGCGGGGGATACCTCCTACGAGCAGTACTTC. Amino acid sequence: CASSIAGDTSYEQYF.